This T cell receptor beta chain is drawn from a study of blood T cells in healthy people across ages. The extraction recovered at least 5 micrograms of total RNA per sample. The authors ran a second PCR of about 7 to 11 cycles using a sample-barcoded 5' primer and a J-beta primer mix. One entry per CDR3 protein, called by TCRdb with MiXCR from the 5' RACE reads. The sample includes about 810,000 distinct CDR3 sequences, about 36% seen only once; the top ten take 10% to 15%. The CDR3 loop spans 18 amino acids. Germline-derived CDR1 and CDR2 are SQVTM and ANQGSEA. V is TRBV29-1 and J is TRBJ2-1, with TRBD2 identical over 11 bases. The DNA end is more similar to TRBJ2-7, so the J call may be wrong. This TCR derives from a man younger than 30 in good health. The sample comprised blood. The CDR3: CSVDSSGGRRVSYNEQYF. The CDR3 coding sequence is TGCAGCGTTGATTCTAGCGGGGGGAGGCGGGTCTCCTACAATGAGCAGTACTTC.